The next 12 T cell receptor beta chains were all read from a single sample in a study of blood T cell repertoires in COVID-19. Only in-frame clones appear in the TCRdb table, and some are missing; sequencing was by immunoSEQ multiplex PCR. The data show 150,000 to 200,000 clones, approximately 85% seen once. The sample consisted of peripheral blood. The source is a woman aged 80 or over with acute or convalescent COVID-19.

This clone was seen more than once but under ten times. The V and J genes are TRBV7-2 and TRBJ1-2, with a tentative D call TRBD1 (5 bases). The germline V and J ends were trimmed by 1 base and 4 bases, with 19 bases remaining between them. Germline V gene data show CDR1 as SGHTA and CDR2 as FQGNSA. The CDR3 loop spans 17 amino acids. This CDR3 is CASSLVDAGIRAYGYTF. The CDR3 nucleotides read TGTGCCAGCAGCTTAGTTGACGCAGGGATTCGGGCCTATGGCTACACCTTC.

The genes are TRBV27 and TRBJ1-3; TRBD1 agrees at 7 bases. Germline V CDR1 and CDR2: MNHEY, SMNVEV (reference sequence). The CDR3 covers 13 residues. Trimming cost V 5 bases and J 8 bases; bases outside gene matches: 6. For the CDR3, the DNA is TGTGCCAGCAGTGCAGGGACAGAACACACCATATATTTT. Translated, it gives CASSAGTEHTIYF.

CDR3 sequence: CASSLDTSGRAGEQFF. CDR3 sequence (DNA): TGTGCCAGCAGCTTAGACACTAGCGGGAGGGCGGGGGAGCAGTTCTTC. The chain combines TRBV7-3 with TRBJ2-1; 13 bases match TRBD2. Germline V gene sequence: CDR1 SGHTA, CDR2 FQGTGA. The CDR3 runs to 16 residues. V shed 2 bases and J 10 bases; nucleotides not matched to a gene: 8.

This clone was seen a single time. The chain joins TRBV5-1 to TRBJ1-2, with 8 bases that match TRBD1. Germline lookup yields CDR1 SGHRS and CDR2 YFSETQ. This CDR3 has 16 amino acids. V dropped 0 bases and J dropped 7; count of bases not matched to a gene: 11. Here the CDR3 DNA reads TGCGCCAGCAGCTTGGGCCAGGGGGCCTCAGCGAGTGGCTACACCTTC. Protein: CASSLGQGASASGYTF.

This CDR3 reads CSAKPGQGAKLFF. Written as DNA, the CDR3 is TGCAGCGCCAAACCGGGACAGGGGGCCAAACTGTTTTTT. The gene calls are TRBV29-1 and TRBJ1-4; TRBD1 aligns across 12 bases. The CDR3 totals 13 residues. V shed 7 bases, J shed 11 bases, and the junction held 8 bases outside the gene matches. The germline V gene has CDR1 SQVTM and CDR2 ANQGSEA.

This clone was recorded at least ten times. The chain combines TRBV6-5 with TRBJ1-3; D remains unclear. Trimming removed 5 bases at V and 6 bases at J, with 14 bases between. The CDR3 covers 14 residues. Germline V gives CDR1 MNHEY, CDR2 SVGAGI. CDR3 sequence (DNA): TGTGCCAGCAGTATGCGGGGTGCTATAAACACCATATATTTT. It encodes CASSMRGAINTIYF.

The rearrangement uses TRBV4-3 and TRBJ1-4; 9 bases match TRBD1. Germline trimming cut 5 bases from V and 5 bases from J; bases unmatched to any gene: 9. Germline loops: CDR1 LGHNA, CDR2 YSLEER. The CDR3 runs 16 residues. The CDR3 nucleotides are TGCGCCAGCAGCTTCCGACCGGGACAGGGAAATGAAAAACTGTTTTTT. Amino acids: CASSFRPGQGNEKLFF.

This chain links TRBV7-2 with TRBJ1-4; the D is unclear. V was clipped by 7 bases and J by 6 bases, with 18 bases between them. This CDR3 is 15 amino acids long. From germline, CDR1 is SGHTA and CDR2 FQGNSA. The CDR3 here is CASTLTSSPDEKLFF. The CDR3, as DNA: TGTGCCAGCACCCTGACGTCTAGTCCGGATGAAAAACTGTTTTTT.

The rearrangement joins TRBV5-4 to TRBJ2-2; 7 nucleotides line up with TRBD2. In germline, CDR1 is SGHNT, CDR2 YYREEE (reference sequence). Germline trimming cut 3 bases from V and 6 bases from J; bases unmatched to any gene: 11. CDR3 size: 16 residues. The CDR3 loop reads CASSSGPQGRAGELFF. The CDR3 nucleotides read TGTGCCAGCAGCTCGGGGCCCCAAGGGAGGGCCGGGGAGCTGTTTTTT. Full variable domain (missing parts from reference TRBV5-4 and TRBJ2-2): ETGVTQSPTHLIKTRGQQVTLRCSSQSGHNTVSWYQQALGQGPQFIFQYYREEENGRGNFPPRFSGLQFPNYSSELNVNALELDDSALYLCASSSGPQGRAGELFFGEGSRLTVL.

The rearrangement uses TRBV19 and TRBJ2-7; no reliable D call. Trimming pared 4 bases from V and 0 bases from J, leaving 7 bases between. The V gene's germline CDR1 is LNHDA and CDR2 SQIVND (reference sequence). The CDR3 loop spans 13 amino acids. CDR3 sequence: CASSTVPSYEQYF. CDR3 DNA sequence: TGTGCCAGTAGTACAGTACCCTCCTACGAGCAGTACTTC.

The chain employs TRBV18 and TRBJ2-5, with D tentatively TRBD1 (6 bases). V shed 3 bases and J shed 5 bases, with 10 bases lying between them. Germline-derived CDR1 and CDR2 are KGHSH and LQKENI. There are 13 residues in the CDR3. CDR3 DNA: TGTGCCAGCTCACCCCGAAGGGGGGAGACCCAGTACTTC. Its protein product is CASSPRRGETQYF.

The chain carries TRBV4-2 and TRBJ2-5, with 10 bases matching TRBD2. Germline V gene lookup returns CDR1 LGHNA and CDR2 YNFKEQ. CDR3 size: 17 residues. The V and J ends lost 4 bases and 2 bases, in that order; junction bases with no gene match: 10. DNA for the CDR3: TGTGCCAGCAGCCGTCGAGGACTAGCGGATAATCAAGAGACCCAGTACTTC. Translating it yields CASSRRGLADNQETQYF.